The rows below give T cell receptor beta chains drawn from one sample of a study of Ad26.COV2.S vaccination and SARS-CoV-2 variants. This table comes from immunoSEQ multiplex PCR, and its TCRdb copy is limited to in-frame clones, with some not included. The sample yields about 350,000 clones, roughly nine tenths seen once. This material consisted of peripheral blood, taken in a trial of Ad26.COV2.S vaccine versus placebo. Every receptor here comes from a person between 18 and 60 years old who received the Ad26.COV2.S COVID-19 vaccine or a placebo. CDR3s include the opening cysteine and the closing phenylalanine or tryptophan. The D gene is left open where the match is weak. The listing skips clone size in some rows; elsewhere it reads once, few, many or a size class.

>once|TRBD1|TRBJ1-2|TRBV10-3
CAISEGQAYGYTF
TGTGCCATCAGTGAAGGACAGGCCTATGGCTACACCTTC
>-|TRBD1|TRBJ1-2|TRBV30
CAWSVSDRVGGYTF
TGTGCCTGGAGTGTCTCCGACAGGGTAGGGGGCTACACCTTC
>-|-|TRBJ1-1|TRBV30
CAWSGRGARNTEAFF
TGTGCCTGGAGTGGCCGGGGGGCGAGGAACACTGAAGCTTTCTTT
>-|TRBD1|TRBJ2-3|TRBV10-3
CARIPGQGDTQYF
TGTGCCAGGATTCCGGGACAGGGGGATACGCAGTATTTT
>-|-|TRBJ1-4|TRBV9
CASSVGHGTNEKLFF
TGTGCCAGCAGCGTAGGGCACGGGACAAACGAAAAACTGTTTTTT
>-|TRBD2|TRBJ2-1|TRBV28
CASSVFSGRSNEQFF
TGTGCCAGCAGTGTCTTTAGCGGGAGGAGCAATGAGCAGTTCTTC
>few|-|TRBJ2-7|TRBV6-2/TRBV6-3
CASSSGRVRLNVYEQYF
TGTGCCAGCAGTTCCGGCAGGGTTCGTCTTAACGTCTACGAGCAGTACTTC
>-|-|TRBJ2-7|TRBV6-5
CASSYTGLEQYF
TGTGCCAGCAGTTACACAGGGCTCGAGCAGTACTTC
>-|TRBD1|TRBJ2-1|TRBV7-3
CASSLQPQGAPNEQFF
TGTGCCAGCAGCTTACAGCCGCAGGGGGCGCCGAATGAGCAGTTCTTC
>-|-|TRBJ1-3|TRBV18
CASSRRTPGSGNTIYF
TGTGCCAGCTCACGAAGGACCCCCGGGTCTGGAAACACCATATATTTT
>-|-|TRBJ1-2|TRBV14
CASSQGVQGAVYGYTF
TGTGCCAGCAGCCAAGGGGTCCAGGGTGCTGTCTATGGCTACACCTTC
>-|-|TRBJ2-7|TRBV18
CASSPGGGYEQYF
TGTGCCAGCTCACCGGGGGGAGGCTACGAGCAGTACTTC
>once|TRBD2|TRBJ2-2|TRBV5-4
CASSPRSGGTGELFF
TGTGCCAGCAGCCCTCGTTCGGGGGGAACCGGGGAGCTGTTTTTT
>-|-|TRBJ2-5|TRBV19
CASEGETQYF
TGTGCCAGCGAAGGAGAGACCCAGTACTTC
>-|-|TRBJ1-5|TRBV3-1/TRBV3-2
CASSQVRGIGNQPQHF
TGTGCCAGCAGCCAAGTCAGGGGAATCGGCAATCAGCCCCAGCATTTT
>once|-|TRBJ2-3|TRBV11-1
CASRGHLDTQYF
TGTGCCAGCAGAGGCCATTTGGATACGCAGTATTTT
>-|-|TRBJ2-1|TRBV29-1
CSVSSANEQFF
TGCAGCGTTTCCTCTGCCAATGAGCAGTTCTTC
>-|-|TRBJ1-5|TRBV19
CASIGYSNQPQHF
TGTGCCAGTATAGGCTATAGCAATCAGCCCCAGCATTTT
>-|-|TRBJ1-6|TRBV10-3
CAIRADNSPLHF
TGTGCCATCAGGGCAGATAATTCACCCCTCCACTTT
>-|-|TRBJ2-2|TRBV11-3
CASSPNGGVAGELFF
TGTGCCAGCAGCCCGAATGGAGGGGTGGCCGGGGAGCTGTTTTTT
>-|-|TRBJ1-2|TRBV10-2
CASSERGYGYTF
TGCGCCAGCAGTGAGCGTGGCTATGGCTACACCTTC
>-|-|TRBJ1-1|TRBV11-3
CASSREEWTEAFF
TGTGCCAGCAGCCGAGAAGAGTGGACTGAAGCTTTCTTT
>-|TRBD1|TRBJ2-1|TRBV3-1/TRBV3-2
CASSQVTGAEQFF
TGTGCCAGCAGCCAAGTCACAGGGGCTGAGCAGTTCTTC
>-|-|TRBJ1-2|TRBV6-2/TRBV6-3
CASSLAGTSYGYTF
TGTGCCAGCAGTCTAGCCGGGACGAGCTATGGCTACACCTTC
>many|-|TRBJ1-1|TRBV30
CAWETGFGAFF
TGTGCCTGGGAAACAGGGTTTGGAGCTTTCTTT
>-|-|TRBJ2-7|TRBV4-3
CASSLDRGGTYEQYF
TGCGCCAGCAGCCTAGACAGGGGAGGGACCTACGAGCAGTACTTC
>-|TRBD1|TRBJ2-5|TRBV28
CASSLGTVQETQYF
TGTGCCAGCAGTTTAGGGACAGTACAAGAGACCCAGTACTTC
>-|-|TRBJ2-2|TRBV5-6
CASSFFQGGHTGELFF
TGTGCCAGCAGCTTTTTTCAGGGGGGACACACCGGGGAGCTGTTTTTT
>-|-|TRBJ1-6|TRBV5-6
CASRRRDANSPLHF
TGTGCCAGCAGAAGGCGGGACGCGAATTCACCCCTCCACTTT
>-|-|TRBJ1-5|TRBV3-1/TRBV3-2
CASSSSDRHFQPQHF
TGTGCCAGCAGTTCTAGCGACAGACATTTTCAGCCCCAGCATTTT
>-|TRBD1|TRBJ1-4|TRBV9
CASSVGTGGEKLFF
TGTGCCAGCAGCGTAGGGACAGGGGGTGAAAAACTGTTTTTT
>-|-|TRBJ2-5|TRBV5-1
CASSLAGQGGQETQYF
TGCGCCAGCAGCTTGGCGGGGCAGGGGGGCCAAGAGACCCAGTACTTC
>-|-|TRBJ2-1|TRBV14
CASSLTVGTSGFF
TGTGCCAGCAGCTTAACAGTGGGAACGTCCGGCTTCTTC
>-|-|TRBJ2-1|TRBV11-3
CASSSGIGGYNEQFF
TGTGCCAGCAGCTCTGGTATCGGTGGCTACAATGAGCAGTTCTTC
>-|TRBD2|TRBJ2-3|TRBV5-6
CASRVLAVSTDTQYF
TGTGCCAGCAGGGTACTAGCGGTGAGCACAGATACGCAGTATTTT
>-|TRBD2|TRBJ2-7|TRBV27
CASSFFKPGLAGEQYF
TGTGCCAGCAGTTTCTTCAAACCGGGACTAGCGGGGGAGCAGTACTTC
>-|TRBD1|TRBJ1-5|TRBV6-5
CASRLGQGINQPQHF
TGTGCCAGCAGGCTGGGACAGGGGATAAATCAGCCCCAGCATTTT
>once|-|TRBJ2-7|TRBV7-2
CASSVEPRRGGYEQYF
TGTGCCAGCAGCGTGGAACCTCGGAGGGGCGGCTACGAGCAGTACTTC
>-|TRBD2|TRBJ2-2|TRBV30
CAWSVQASGRVTGELFF
TGTGCCTGGAGTGTACAGGCTAGCGGGAGGGTCACCGGGGAGCTGTTTTTT
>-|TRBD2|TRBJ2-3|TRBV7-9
CASSSPRTSGRRGTDTQYF
TGTGCCAGCAGCTCCCCCCGGACTAGCGGGAGGAGGGGCACAGATACGCAGTATTTT